These 20 T cell receptor beta chains were sequenced from one sample in a study of CD8 T cells in ankylosing spondylitis. Notes on the study in general: Within ankylosing spondylitis blood, a TCR beta motif made up of roughly eight highly homologous variants appeared to be characteristic.

No antigen has been identified for these receptors. TCRdb used MiXCR to reprocess the 5' RACE reads, holding one entry per CDR3 protein. The repertoire holds some 240,000 distinct CDR3 sequences, with more than 5.5% as singletons. The sequenced sample was blood, either unsorted or a sorted T cell fraction (not recorded which). These receptors were obtained from a male donor with ankylosing spondylitis.

This clonotype has just a few counts. V and J are TRBV27 and TRBJ2-3; 10 nucleotides align to TRBD2. CDR1 and CDR2 from the germline V gene are MNHEY and SMNVEV (reference sequence). This CDR3 spans 13 amino acids. J lost 13 bases, V lost 0 bases, and 4 bases had no gene match. The CDR3 region is CASSLSVLAGEYF. CDR3 DNA: TGTGCCAGCAGTTTATCGGTCCTAGCGGGAGAGTATTTT.

In its sample, this clonotype was seen many times. The chain carries TRBV25-1 and TRBJ2-7, with D possibly being TRBD2 (5 bases). Trimming left V 6 bases short and J 7 bases short, with 13 bases between. Germline CDR1 and CDR2: MGHDK and SYGVNS. This CDR3 contains 12 residues. Here the CDR3 DNA reads TGTGCCAGCAGGGCCCCACGCGGGGAGCAGTACTTC. Amino acid sequence: CASRAPRGEQYF.

The chain links TRBV25-1 to TRBJ1-1; D possibly corresponds to TRBD1 (5 bases). V was cut by 6 bases and J by 0 bases, with 17 bases left in between. The germline gives CDR1 MGHDK, CDR2 SYGVNS. The CDR3 extends over 16 amino acids. The DNA for the CDR3 is TGTGCCAGCAGGGGGCGGAGGGGCCACCTGAACACTGAAGCTTTCTTT. This encodes CASRGRRGHLNTEAFF.

This clonotype was observed many times. The chain employs TRBV5-1 and TRBJ2-7; 9 bases match TRBD1. V was pared by 0 bases and J by 2 bases, with 3 bases of the junction left unmatched. CDR3 length: 15 residues. Per germline, CDR1 SGHRS and CDR2 YFSETQ. CDR3 bases: TGCGCCAGCAGCTTGGTGGGACAGGGAGCCTACGAGCAGTACTTC. Translated, it gives CASSLVGQGAYEQYF.

This clonotype has more than one count but fewer than ten. V usage is TRBV5-6 and J usage is TRBJ2-6, with no clear D. This CDR3 has 17 residues. The germline V gene encodes CDR1 SGHDT and CDR2 YYEEEE. V lost 0 bases, J lost 6 bases, and 16 bases lay in between. The CDR3 coding sequence is TGTGCCAGCAGCTTGGACTTAACCGGTCAAGAGGCCAACGTCCTGACTTTC. Translation: CASSLDLTGQEANVLTF.

This clonotype showed up many times. The gene calls are TRBV5-1 and TRBJ2-7; D is undetermined. Per germline, CDR1 SGHRS and CDR2 YFSETQ. CDR3 length: 13 amino acids. The V and J ends lost 4 bases and 3 bases respectively, with 11 bases between them. CDR3 in DNA: TGCGCCAGCAGCGAACGGCATAACTACGAGCAGTACTTC. As protein: CASSERHNYEQYF. Complete variable domain (other parts from reference TRBV5-1 and TRBJ2-7): KAGVTQTPRYLIKTRGQQVTLSCSPISGHRSVSWYQQTPGQGLQFLFEYFSETQRNKGNFPGRFSGRQFSNSRSEMNVSTLELGDSALYLCASSERHNYEQYFGPGTRLTVT.

This clonotype was detected ten times or more. CDR3 DNA: TGTGCCAGCAGCTTCGGTGGGCAGCCCCAGCATTTT. It codes for CASSFGGQPQHF. This sequence joins TRBV7-9 and TRBJ1-5, with D unclear. This CDR3 contains 12 residues. With 3 bases removed from V and 7 bases from J, the gap between germline ends came to 7 bases. Germline assignment: CDR1 SEHNR and CDR2 FQNEAQ (reference sequence).

A few counts support this clonotype. This chain uses TRBV19 with TRBJ1-1, with TRBD1 as a possible D gene (6 bases). The CDR3 extends over 13 amino acids. The V end lost 10 bases, the J end lost 4 bases, and 16 bases lay between the germline ends. The germline gives CDR1 LNHDA, CDR2 SQIVND (reference sequence). The CDR3 here is CATRQVRGTEAFF. The CDR3 nucleotides read TGTGCCACCAGACAGGTCAGGGGCACTGAAGCTTTCTTT.

This clonotype came up a few times. V gene TRBV14 combines with J gene TRBJ1-4, with D tentatively TRBD1 (6 bases). There are 17 residues in the CDR3. The V gene's germline CDR1 is SGHDN and CDR2 FVKESK. The V gene lost 2 bases and the J gene lost 7 bases, with 20 bases spanning the gap. The CDR3 sequence: CASSQPRTVGGSEKLFF. The CDR3, as DNA: TGTGCCAGCAGCCAACCTAGGACAGTTGGAGGAAGTGAAAAACTGTTTTTT.

This clonotype was detected many times. The chain couples TRBV6-1 to TRBJ2-5; D possibly corresponds to TRBD2 (6 bases). The V end lost 6 bases, the J end lost 2 bases, and 16 bases lay between the germline ends. Germline assignment: CDR1 MNHNS and CDR2 SASEGT. This CDR3 contains 15 residues. CDR3 DNA: TGTGCCAGCAGCCCTTCCGGGGGAACTCAAGAGACCCAGTACTTC. As protein: CASSPSGGTQETQYF.

Ten or more counts support this clonotype. The V and J genes are TRBV29-1 and TRBJ1-5; D is possibly TRBD1 (5 bases). CDR1 SQVTM and CDR2 ANQGSEA come from the germline V gene. CDR3 size: 14 residues. Trimming cost V 4 bases and J 2 bases, with 12 bases left between them. The DNA of the CDR3 is TGCAGCGTTGCTGACATAGGGGGCAATCAGCCCCAGCATTTT. This translates into CSVADIGGNQPQHF. The variable domain in full, completed from reference TRBV29-1 and TRBJ1-5, reads SAVISQKPSRDICQRGTSLTIQCQVDSQVTMMFWYRQQPGQSLTLIATANQGSEATYESGFVIDKFPISRPNLTFSTLTVSNMSPEDSSIYLCSVADIGGNQPQHFGDGTRLSIL.

This clonotype was found many times. The CDR3, as DNA: TGTGCCAGCAGTCCCGGTGGACAGAGGGGTCCCCAGTACTTC. This gives the protein CASSPGGQRGPQYF. The V gene is TRBV12-3 or TRBV12-4, the J gene TRBJ2-5; weak D call: TRBD1 (6 bases). This CDR3 comprises 14 residues. V dropped 5 bases and J dropped 9 bases, with 19 bases sitting between them.

This clonotype was counted many times. V gene TRBV18 combines with J gene TRBJ2-2; D not resolved. Between the trimmed V and J ends, which lost 6 bases and 4 bases, there was a span of 6 bases. The CDR3 sequence is 12 residues long. CDR1 is KGHSH, CDR2 LQKENI, per germline. CDR3 DNA sequence: TGTGCCAGCTCTCTGACCACCGGGGAGCTGTTTTTT. Translation gives CASSLTTGELFF.

The rearrangement links TRBV4-3 to TRBJ2-1; either TRBD1 or TRBD2 may fit D (5 bases each). From germline, CDR1 is LGHNA and CDR2 YSLEER. The CDR3 is 15 amino acids. V gave up 3 bases and J gave up 8 bases, with 17 bases separating them. The chain's CDR3 is CASSQGPRGFDEQFF. CDR3 nucleotide sequence: TGCGCCAGCAGCCAGGGACCTAGAGGTTTCGATGAGCAGTTCTTC.

This clonotype was seen repeatedly, ten times or more. The CDR3 bases are TGTGCCAGCAGTTATAACGACAGGAAAGAGACCCAGTACTTC. Translating it yields CASSYNDRKETQYF. The V and J genes are TRBV6-2 or TRBV6-3 and TRBJ2-5; D might be TRBD1 (6 bases). CDR3 length equals 14 residues. Trimming removed 3 bases from V and 3 bases from J, with 11 bases in between. Germline loops: CDR1 MNHEY, CDR2 SVGEGT.

This chain links TRBV11-2 with TRBJ2-7, with 7 nucleotides matching TRBD2. J was trimmed by 4 bases and V by 5 bases; bases with no gene match: 8. The CDR3 has 14 amino acids. Germline assignment: CDR1 SGHAT and CDR2 FQNNGV. CDR3 in amino acids: CASSETGGIYEQYF. The CDR3, as DNA: TGTGCCAGCAGCGAGACCGGGGGGATATACGAGCAGTACTTC.

This clonotype was recorded at least ten times. The chain recombines TRBV4-3 with TRBJ1-3; D gene unclear. CDR3 length equals 19 residues. Germline V gene data show CDR1 as LGHNA and CDR2 as YSLEER. The germline V and J ends were trimmed by 0 bases and 6 bases, with 24 bases remaining between them. The CDR3 loop is CASSQDIGGEALDLNTIYF. CDR3 sequence (DNA): TGCGCCAGCAGCCAAGATATCGGCGGGGAGGCTTTGGACTTAAACACCATATATTTT.

This clonotype was recorded at least ten times. The chain combines TRBV10-3 with TRBJ2-7; D is unresolved. Germline lookup yields CDR1 ENHRY and CDR2 SYGVKD. The CDR3 sequence is 14 residues long. V dropped 2 bases and J dropped 2 bases, with 10 bases sitting between them. CDR3 protein: CAISEGLLAYEQYF. The CDR3 DNA reads TGTGCCATCAGTGAGGGGCTCCTGGCCTACGAGCAGTACTTC.

This clonotype was seen ten or more times. V is TRBV7-9 and J is TRBJ1-1; D ambiguous. Germline lookup yields CDR1 SEHNR and CDR2 FQNEAQ (reference sequence). The V end was cut by 2 bases, the J end by 11 bases, with 15 bases between. This CDR3 is 13 amino acids long. In nucleotides, the CDR3 is TGTGCCAGCAGCTTATCGGGCCATCGTCGGGCTTTCTTT. Protein: CASSLSGHRRAFF.

This clonotype was counted ten times or more. The chain links TRBV6-1 to TRBJ2-7; D unresolved. V was shortened by 0 bases and J by 0 bases, with 12 bases between the two germline ends. The CDR3 extends over 16 amino acids. Germline values: CDR1 MNHNS, CDR2 SASEGT. The CDR3 nucleotides are TGTGCCAGCAGTGAAGCAGAGTGGAAAAGCTCCTACGAGCAGTACTTC. This translates into CASSEAEWKSSYEQYF.